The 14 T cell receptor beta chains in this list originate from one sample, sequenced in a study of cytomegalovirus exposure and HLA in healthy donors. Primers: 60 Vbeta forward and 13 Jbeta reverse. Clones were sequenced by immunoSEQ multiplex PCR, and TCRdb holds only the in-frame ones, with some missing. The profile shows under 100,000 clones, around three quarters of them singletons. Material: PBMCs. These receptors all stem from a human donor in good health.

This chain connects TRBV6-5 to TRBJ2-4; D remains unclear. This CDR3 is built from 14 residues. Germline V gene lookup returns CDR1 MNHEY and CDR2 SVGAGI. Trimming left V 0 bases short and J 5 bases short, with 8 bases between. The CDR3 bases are TGTGCCAGCAGTTACTCCCCTACCCAAAACATTCAGTACTTC. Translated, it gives CASSYSPTQNIQYF.

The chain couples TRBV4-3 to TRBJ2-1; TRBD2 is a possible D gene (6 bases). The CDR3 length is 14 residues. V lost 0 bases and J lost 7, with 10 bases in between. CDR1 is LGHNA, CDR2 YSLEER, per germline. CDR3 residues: CASSQDGGRNEQFF. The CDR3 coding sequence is TGCGCCAGCAGCCAAGATGGGGGGAGGAATGAGCAGTTCTTC.

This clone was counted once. The CDR3 reads CATSNGVSSYNEQFF. CDR3 nucleotides: TGTGCCACCAGCAACGGGGTTAGCTCCTACAATGAGCAGTTCTTC. The chain combines TRBV15 with TRBJ2-1; tentative D call: TRBD2 (5 bases). Germline lookup yields CDR1 LNHNV and CDR2 YYDKDF (reference sequence). This CDR3 comprises 15 residues. V dropped 4 bases and J dropped 0 bases, with 10 bases sitting between them. The whole variable domain, remainder taken from reference TRBV15 and TRBJ2-1, is DAMVIQNPRYQVTQFGKPVTLSCSQTLNHNVMYWYQQKSSQAPKLLFHYYDKDFNNEADTPDNFQSRRPNTSFCFLDIRSPGLGDTAMYLCATSNGVSSYNEQFFGPGTRLTVL.

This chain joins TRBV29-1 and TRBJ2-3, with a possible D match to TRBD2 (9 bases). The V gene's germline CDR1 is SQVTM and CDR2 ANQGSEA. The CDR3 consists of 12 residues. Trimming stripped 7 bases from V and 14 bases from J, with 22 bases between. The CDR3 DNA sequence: TGCAGCGGAACAGGGGGGCGGGAGGGCTCGTATTTT. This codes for CSGTGGREGSYF.

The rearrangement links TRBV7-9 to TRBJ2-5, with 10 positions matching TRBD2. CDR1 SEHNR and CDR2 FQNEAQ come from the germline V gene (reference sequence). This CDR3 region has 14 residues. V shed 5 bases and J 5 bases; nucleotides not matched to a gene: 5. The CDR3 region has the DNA TGTGCCAGCAGCCGAGCGGGGGGGCCGGAGACCCAGTACTTC. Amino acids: CASSRAGGPETQYF.

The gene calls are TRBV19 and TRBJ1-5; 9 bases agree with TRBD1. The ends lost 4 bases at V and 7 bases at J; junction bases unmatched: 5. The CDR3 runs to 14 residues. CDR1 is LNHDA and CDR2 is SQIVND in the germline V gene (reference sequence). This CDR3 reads CASSTGTGIQPQHF. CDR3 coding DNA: TGTGCCAGTAGTACCGGGACAGGGATACAGCCCCAGCATTTT.

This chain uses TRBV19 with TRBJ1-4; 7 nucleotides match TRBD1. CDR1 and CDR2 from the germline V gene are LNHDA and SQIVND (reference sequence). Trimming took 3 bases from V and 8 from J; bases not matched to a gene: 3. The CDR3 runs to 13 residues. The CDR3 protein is CASSILRGEKLFF. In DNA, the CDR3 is TGTGCCAGTAGTATCCTCAGGGGGGAAAAACTGTTTTTT.

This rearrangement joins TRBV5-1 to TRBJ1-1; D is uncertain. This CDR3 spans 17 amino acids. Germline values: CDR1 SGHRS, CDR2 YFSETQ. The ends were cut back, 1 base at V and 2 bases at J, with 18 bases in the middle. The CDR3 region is CASSLFKSEATNTEAFF. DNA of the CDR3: TGCGCCAGCAGCTTGTTTAAGAGTGAAGCAACCAACACTGAAGCTTTCTTT.

CDR3 sequence: CASRPQGEKNQPQHF. The CDR3 region has the DNA TGTGCCAGCAGGCCGCAGGGGGAAAAGAATCAGCCCCAGCATTTT. The genes are TRBV6-5 and TRBJ1-5; TRBD1 matches at 7 bases. The CDR3 runs 15 residues. The V gene end was trimmed by 6 bases and the J gene end by 4 bases; junction bases not matched to a gene: 9. The germline V gene encodes CDR1 MNHEY and CDR2 SVGAGI.

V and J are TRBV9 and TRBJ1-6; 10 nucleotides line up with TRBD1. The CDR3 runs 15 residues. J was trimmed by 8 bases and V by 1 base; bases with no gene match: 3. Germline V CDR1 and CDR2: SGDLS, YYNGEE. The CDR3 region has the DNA TGTGCCAGCAGCGTAACCGGGACAGGGGATTCACCCCTCCACTTT. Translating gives CASSVTGTGDSPLHF.

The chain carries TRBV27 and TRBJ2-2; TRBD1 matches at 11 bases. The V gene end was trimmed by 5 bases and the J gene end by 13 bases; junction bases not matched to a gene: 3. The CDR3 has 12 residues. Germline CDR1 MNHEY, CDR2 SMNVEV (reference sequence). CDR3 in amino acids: CASSVDRGRLFF. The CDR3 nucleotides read TGTGCCAGCAGTGTGGACAGGGGGCGGCTGTTTTTT.

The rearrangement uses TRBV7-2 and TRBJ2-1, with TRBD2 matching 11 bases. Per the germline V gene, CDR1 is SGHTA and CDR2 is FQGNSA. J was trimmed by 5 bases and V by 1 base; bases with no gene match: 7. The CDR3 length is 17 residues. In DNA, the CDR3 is TGTGCCAGCAGCTTAGATCTGGCTAGCGGGAGGAACAATGAGCAGTTCTTC. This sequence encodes CASSLDLASGRNNEQFF.

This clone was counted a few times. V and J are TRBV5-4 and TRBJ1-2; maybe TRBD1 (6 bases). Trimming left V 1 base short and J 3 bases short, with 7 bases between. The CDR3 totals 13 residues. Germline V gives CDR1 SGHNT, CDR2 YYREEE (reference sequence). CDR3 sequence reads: CASSLRTDYGYTF. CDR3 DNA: TGTGCCAGCAGCTTGAGGACAGACTATGGCTACACCTTC.

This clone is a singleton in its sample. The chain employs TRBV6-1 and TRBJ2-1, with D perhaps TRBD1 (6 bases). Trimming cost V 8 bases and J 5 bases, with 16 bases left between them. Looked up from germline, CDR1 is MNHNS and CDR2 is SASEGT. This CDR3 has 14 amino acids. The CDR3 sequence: CASLNDQGNNEQFF. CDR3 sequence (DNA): TGTGCCAGCCTAAACGACCAGGGGAACAATGAGCAGTTCTTC.